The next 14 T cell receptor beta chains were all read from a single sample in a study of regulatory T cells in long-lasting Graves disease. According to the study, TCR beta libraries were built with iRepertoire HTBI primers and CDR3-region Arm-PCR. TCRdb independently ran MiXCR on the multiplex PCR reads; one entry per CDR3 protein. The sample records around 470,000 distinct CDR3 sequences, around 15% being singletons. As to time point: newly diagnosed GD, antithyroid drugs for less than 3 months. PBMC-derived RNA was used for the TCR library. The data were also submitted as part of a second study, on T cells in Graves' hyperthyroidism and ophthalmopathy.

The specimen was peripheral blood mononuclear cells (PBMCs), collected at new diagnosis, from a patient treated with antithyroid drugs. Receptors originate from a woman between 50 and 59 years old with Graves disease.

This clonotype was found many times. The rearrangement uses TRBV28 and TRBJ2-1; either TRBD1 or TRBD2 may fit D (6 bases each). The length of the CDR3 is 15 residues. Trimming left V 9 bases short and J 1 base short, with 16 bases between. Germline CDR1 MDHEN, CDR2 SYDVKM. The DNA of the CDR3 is TGTGCCAGTTCAAATGGGGGGCTGTCCTACAATGAGCAGTTCTTC. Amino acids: CASSNGGLSYNEQFF.

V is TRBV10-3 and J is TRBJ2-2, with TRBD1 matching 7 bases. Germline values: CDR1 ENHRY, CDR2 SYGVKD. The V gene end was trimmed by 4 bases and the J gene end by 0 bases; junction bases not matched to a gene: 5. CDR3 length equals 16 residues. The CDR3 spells CAISGGQATNTGELFF. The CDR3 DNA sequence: TGTGCCATCAGTGGTGGACAGGCCACGAACACCGGGGAGCTGTTTTTT.

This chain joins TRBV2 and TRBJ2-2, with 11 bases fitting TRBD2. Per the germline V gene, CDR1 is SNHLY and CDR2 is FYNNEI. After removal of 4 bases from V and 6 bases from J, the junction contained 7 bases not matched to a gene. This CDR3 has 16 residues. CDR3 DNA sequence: TGTGCCAGCAGTGTTTTACTAGCGGGAGTCGCCGGGGAGCTGTTTTTT. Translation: CASSVLLAGVAGELFF. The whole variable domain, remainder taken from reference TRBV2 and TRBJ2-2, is EPEVTQTPSHQVTQMGQEVILRCVPISNHLYFYWYRQILGQKVEFLVSFYNNEISEKSEIFDDQFSVERPDGSNFTLKIRSTKLEDSAMYFCASSVLLAGVAGELFFGEGSRLTVL.

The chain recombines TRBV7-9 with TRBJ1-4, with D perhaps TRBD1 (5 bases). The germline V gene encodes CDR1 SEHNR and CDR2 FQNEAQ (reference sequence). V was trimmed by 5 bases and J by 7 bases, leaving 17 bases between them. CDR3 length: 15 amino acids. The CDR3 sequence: CASSPQTTEGEKLFF. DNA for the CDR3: TGTGCCAGCAGCCCCCAGACGACAGAGGGTGAAAAACTGTTTTTT. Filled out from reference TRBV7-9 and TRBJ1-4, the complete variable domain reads DTGVSQNPRHKITKRGQNVTFRCDPISEHNRLYWYRQTLGQGPEFLTYFQNEAQLEKSRLLSDRFSAERPKGSFSTLEIQRTEQGDSAMYLCASSPQTTEGEKLFFGSGTQLSVL.

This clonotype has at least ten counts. DNA for the CDR3: TGCAGCGTTGATTGGAAAGGGGTTAGCAATGAGCAGTTCTTC. Amino acid sequence: CSVDWKGVSNEQFF. The chain employs TRBV29-1 and TRBJ2-1; possible D gene TRBD1, 5 bases. The CDR3 totals 14 residues. Trimming shortened V by 3 bases and J by 6 bases, and 15 bases separated the two germline ends. Germline assignment: CDR1 SQVTM and CDR2 ANQGSEA.

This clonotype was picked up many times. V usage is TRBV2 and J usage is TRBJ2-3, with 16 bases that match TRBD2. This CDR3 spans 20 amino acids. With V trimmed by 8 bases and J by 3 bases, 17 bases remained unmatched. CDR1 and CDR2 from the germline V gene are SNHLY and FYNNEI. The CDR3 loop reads CASFWTGLAGGPGGTDTQYF. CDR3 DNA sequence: TGTGCCAGCTTTTGGACGGGACTAGCGGGAGGGCCCGGCGGGACAGATACGCAGTATTTT.

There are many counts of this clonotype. The DNA of the CDR3 is TGTGCCAGCAGACCTACTACCACTAGCACAGATACGCAGTATTTT. Protein product: CASRPTTTSTDTQYF. The genes are TRBV7-9 and TRBJ2-3; D is unclear. The ends were cut back, 6 bases at V and 0 bases at J, with 13 bases in the middle. This CDR3 spans 15 amino acids. Germline V gives CDR1 SEHNR, CDR2 FQNEAQ (reference sequence).

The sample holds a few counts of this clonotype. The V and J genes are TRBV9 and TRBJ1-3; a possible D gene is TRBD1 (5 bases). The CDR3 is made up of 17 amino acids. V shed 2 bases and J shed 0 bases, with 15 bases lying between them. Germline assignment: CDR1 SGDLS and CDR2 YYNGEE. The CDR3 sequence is CASSVSGTAISGNTIYF. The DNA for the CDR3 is TGTGCCAGCAGCGTTTCCGGGACGGCGATCTCTGGAAACACCATATATTTT.

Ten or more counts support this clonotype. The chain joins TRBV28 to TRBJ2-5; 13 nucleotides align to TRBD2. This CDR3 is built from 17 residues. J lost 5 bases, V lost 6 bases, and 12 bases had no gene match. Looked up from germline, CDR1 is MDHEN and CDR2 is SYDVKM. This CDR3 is CASRATSGRGSGETQYF. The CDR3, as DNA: TGTGCCAGCAGGGCCACTAGCGGGAGGGGTTCGGGGGAGACCCAGTACTTC. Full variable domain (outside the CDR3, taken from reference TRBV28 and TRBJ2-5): DVKVTQSSRYLVKRTGEKVFLECVQDMDHENMFWYRQDPGLGLRLIYFSYDVKMKEKGDIPEGYSVSREKKERFSLILESASTNQTSMYLCASRATSGRGSGETQYFGPGTRLLVL.

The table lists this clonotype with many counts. CDR3 in amino acids: CASSQTGGNTIYF. In nucleotides, the CDR3 is TGTGCCAGCAGCCAGACGGGGGGAAACACCATATATTTT. V gene TRBV5-4 combines with J gene TRBJ1-3; unclear D gene. The CDR3 contains 13 residues. Germline V gene sequence: CDR1 SGHNT, CDR2 YYREEE (reference sequence). The V and J ends lost 4 bases and 4 bases respectively, with 9 bases between them.

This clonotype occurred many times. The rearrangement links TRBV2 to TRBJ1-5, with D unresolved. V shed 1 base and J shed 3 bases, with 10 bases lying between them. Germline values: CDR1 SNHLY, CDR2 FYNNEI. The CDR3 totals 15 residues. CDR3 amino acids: CASSEGASTNQPQHF. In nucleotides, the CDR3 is TGTGCCAGCAGTGAAGGGGCTTCCACCAATCAGCCCCAGCATTTT.

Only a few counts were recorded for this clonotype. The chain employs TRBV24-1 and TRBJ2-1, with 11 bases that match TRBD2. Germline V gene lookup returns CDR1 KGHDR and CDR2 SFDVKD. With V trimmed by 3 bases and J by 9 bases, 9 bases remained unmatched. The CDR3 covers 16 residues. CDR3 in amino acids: CATSDTSGRPRGEQFF. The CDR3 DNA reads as TGTGCCACCAGTGATACTAGCGGGAGACCTCGCGGTGAGCAGTTCTTC.

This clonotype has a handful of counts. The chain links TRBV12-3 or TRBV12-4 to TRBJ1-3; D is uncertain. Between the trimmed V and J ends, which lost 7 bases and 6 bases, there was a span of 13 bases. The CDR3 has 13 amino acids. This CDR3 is CASIRQVTNTIYF. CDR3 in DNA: TGTGCCAGCATTCGACAAGTAACAAACACCATATATTTT.

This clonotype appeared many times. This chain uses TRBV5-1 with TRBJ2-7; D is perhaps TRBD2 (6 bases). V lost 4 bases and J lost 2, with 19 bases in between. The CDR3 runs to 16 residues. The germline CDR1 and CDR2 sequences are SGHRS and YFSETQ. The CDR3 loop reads CASSDTSGTGTYEQYF. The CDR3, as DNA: TGCGCCAGCAGCGATACTTCTGGGACTGGAACCTACGAGCAGTACTTC.